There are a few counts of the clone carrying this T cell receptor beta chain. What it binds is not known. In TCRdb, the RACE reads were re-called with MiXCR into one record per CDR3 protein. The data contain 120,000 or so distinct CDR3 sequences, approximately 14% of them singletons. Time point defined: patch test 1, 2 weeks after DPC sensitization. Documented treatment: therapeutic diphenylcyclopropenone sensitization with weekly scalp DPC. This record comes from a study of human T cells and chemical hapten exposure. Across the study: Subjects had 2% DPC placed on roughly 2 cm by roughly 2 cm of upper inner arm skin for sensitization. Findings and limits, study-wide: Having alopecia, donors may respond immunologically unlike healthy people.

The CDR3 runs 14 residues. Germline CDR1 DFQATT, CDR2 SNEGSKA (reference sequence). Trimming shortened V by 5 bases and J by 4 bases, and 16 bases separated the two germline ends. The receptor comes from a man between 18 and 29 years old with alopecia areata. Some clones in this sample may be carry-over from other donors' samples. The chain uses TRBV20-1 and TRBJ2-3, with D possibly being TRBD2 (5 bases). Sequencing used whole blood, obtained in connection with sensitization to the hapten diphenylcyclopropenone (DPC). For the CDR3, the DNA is TGCAGTGCTCTGGTACTAGGTGTCGCAGATACGCAGTATTTT. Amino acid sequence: CSALVLGVADTQYF.